Listed below are T cell receptor beta chains from one sample, sequenced in a study of spatial heterogeneity in lung cancer. TCRdb re-called the 5' RACE reads with MiXCR, one entry per CDR3 protein. The data contain some 7,400 distinct CDR3 sequences, 7% of them singletons. The material was lung tumor tissue, obtained at surgery. The receptors stem from a female donor with early-stage non-small cell lung cancer. Both conserved end residues are part of each CDR3. Each record gives: J gene, clone size, V gene, D gene, CDR3 protein, CDR3 DNA. The D gene is left open where the match is weak. Rows may omit the clone size; those that give it use once, few, many or a size class.

J gene: TRBJ1-4
clone size: .
V gene: TRBV28
D gene: .
CDR3 protein: CASSQLVYREPGEKLFF
CDR3 DNA: TGTGCCAGCAGCCAATTGGTGTACAGGGAACCGGGTGAAAAACTGTTTTTT

J gene: TRBJ2-4
clone size: many
V gene: TRBV29-1
D gene: TRBD2
CDR3 protein: CSVEFSGGNIQYF
CDR3 DNA: TGCAGCGTTGAATTCAGCGGGGGAAACATTCAGTACTTC

J gene: TRBJ2-3
clone size: many
V gene: TRBV20-1
D gene: .
CDR3 protein: CSARGSSRSDTQYF
CDR3 DNA: TGCAGTGCTAGAGGGTCCTCTAGGTCAGATACGCAGTATTTT

J gene: TRBJ2-3
clone size: medium-sized
V gene: TRBV27
D gene: .
CDR3 protein: CASSRSHTQYF
CDR3 DNA: TGTGCCAGCAGCCGTTCACATACGCAGTATTTT

J gene: TRBJ1-1
clone size: many
V gene: TRBV10-3
D gene: .
CDR3 protein: CAISGWTESEAFF
CDR3 DNA: TGTGCCATCAGTGGTTGGACAGAATCTGAAGCTTTCTTT

J gene: TRBJ2-3
clone size: many
V gene: TRBV6-1
D gene: .
CDR3 protein: CASSDHLQRDTQYF
CDR3 DNA: TGTGCCAGCAGTGACCACCTACAGCGGGATACGCAGTATTTT

J gene: TRBJ2-7
clone size: many
V gene: TRBV5-1
D gene: .
CDR3 protein: CASSPGGGQGALTQYF
CDR3 DNA: TGCGCCAGCAGCCCCGGCGGCGGACAAGGGGCTCTAACTCAGTACTTC

J gene: TRBJ2-2
clone size: many
V gene: TRBV20-1
D gene: .
CDR3 protein: CSALGVNTGELFF
CDR3 DNA: TGCAGTGCTTTAGGGGTGAACACCGGGGAGCTGTTTTTT

J gene: TRBJ1-6
clone size: .
V gene: TRBV4-1
D gene: .
CDR3 protein: CASSQGQGDSPLHF
CDR3 DNA: TGCGCCAGCAGCCAAGGCCAGGGCGATTCACCCCTCCACTTT

J gene: TRBJ2-3
clone size: few
V gene: TRBV10-3
D gene: .
CDR3 protein: CAISESFGADTQYF
CDR3 DNA: TGTGCCATCAGTGAGTCCTTCGGGGCAGATACGCAGTATTTT

J gene: TRBJ1-4
clone size: many
V gene: TRBV7-2
D gene: .
CDR3 protein: CASSLSRGSSSGIEKLFF
CDR3 DNA: TGTGCCAGCAGCTTATCCCGGGGCTCTTCTTCGGGTATTGAAAAACTGTTTTTT

J gene: TRBJ2-5
clone size: many
V gene: TRBV7-2
D gene: TRBD2
CDR3 protein: CASSRTRLAGTQETQYF
CDR3 DNA: TGTGCCAGCAGCCGTACAAGGCTAGCGGGGACCCAAGAGACCCAGTACTTC

J gene: TRBJ2-6
clone size: many
V gene: TRBV20-1
D gene: TRBD2
CDR3 protein: CSARTSGSGANVLTF
CDR3 DNA: TGCAGTGCTAGGACTAGCGGCTCTGGGGCCAACGTCCTGACTTTC

J gene: TRBJ2-7
clone size: many
V gene: TRBV28
D gene: .
CDR3 protein: CASSRRDSSRYEQYF
CDR3 DNA: TGTGCCAGCAGTCGCCGGGACTCTTCTCGCTACGAGCAGTACTTC

J gene: TRBJ2-3
clone size: medium-sized
V gene: TRBV7-2
D gene: TRBD2
CDR3 protein: CASSSSPAGSPTDTQYF
CDR3 DNA: TGTGCCAGCAGCTCATCCCCAGCGGGATCCCCTACAGATACGCAGTATTTT

J gene: TRBJ2-7
clone size: many
V gene: TRBV20-1
D gene: .
CDR3 protein: CSAATQDEQYF
CDR3 DNA: TGCAGTGCTGCGACACAAGACGAGCAGTACTTC

J gene: TRBJ2-6
clone size: many
V gene: TRBV30
D gene: TRBD1
CDR3 protein: CAWTRPTRTGPLSGANVLTF
CDR3 DNA: TGTGCCTGGACCCGCCCCACCCGGACAGGGCCCCTCTCTGGGGCCAACGTCCTGACTTTC

J gene: TRBJ1-1
clone size: medium-sized
V gene: TRBV7-2
D gene: .
CDR3 protein: CASSLGGVNTEAFF
CDR3 DNA: TGTGCCAGCAGCTTAGGGGGTGTAAACACTGAAGCTTTCTTT

J gene: TRBJ2-5
clone size: many
V gene: TRBV18
D gene: TRBD1
CDR3 protein: CASSPGTGGETQYF
CDR3 DNA: TGTGCCAGCTCACCGGGGACAGGGGGAGAGACCCAGTACTTC

J gene: TRBJ2-2
clone size: many
V gene: TRBV25-1
D gene: .
CDR3 protein: CASHIGTGELFF
CDR3 DNA: TGTGCCAGCCACATTGGGACCGGGGAGCTGTTTTTT

J gene: TRBJ2-5
clone size: many
V gene: TRBV20-1
D gene: .
CDR3 protein: CSARQGRQETQYF
CDR3 DNA: TGCAGTGCTAGACAGGGTCGCCAAGAGACCCAGTACTTC

J gene: TRBJ2-2
clone size: medium-sized
V gene: TRBV9
D gene: TRBD1
CDR3 protein: CASSAKDRVNTGELFF
CDR3 DNA: TGTGCCAGCAGCGCCAAGGACAGGGTGAACACCGGGGAGCTGTTTTTT

J gene: TRBJ2-1
clone size: .
V gene: TRBV20-1
D gene: TRBD1
CDR3 protein: CSAPTDRGQNEQFF
CDR3 DNA: TGCAGTGCTCCGACGGACAGGGGGCAAAATGAGCAGTTCTTC

J gene: TRBJ1-4
clone size: many
V gene: TRBV27
D gene: .
CDR3 protein: CASSARPGHNEKLFF
CDR3 DNA: TGTGCCAGCAGTGCCCGGCCGGGACATAATGAAAAACTGTTTTTT

J gene: TRBJ1-1
clone size: medium-sized
V gene: TRBV10-3
D gene: .
CDR3 protein: CAISGAHRVGTEAFF
CDR3 DNA: TGTGCCATCAGTGGAGCCCACAGGGTTGGGACTGAAGCTTTCTTT

J gene: TRBJ1-5
clone size: .
V gene: TRBV5-1
D gene: .
CDR3 protein: CASSSNRDKNQPQHF
CDR3 DNA: TGCGCCAGCAGCTCAAACCGGGACAAAAATCAGCCCCAGCATTTT

J gene: TRBJ2-7
clone size: many
V gene: TRBV5-1
D gene: .
CDR3 protein: CASSGLRGVSYEQYF
CDR3 DNA: TGCGCCAGCAGCGGACTCCGCGGGGTCTCCTACGAGCAGTACTTC

J gene: TRBJ2-5
clone size: many
V gene: TRBV20-1
D gene: TRBD2
CDR3 protein: CSAQLFGLAPKGETQYF
CDR3 DNA: TGCAGTGCCCAACTCTTCGGACTAGCGCCAAAAGGGGAGACCCAGTACTTC

J gene: TRBJ2-7
clone size: many
V gene: TRBV18
D gene: TRBD2
CDR3 protein: CASSPPLGTSGRLGEQYF
CDR3 DNA: TGTGCCAGCTCACCTCCTCTGGGGACTAGCGGGAGACTCGGTGAGCAGTACTTC

J gene: TRBJ2-7
clone size: few
V gene: TRBV7-2
D gene: TRBD1
CDR3 protein: CASSSHRGEQYF
CDR3 DNA: TGTGCCAGCAGCTCCCACAGGGGCGAGCAGTACTTC

J gene: TRBJ2-5
clone size: few
V gene: TRBV20-1
D gene: .
CDR3 protein: CSACGTVKETQYF
CDR3 DNA: TGCAGTGCTTGCGGGACAGTCAAAGAGACCCAGTACTTC

J gene: TRBJ1-4
clone size: .
V gene: TRBV20-1
D gene: TRBD1
CDR3 protein: CSAPGQTNEKLFF
CDR3 DNA: TGCAGTGCCCCGGGACAGACTAATGAAAAACTGTTTTTT

J gene: TRBJ2-7
clone size: medium-sized
V gene: TRBV12-3/TRBV12-4
D gene: TRBD2
CDR3 protein: CASSTLRAGLAYEQYF
CDR3 DNA: TGTGCCAGCAGCACCCTCCGAGCGGGACTGGCCTACGAGCAGTACTTC

J gene: TRBJ2-1
clone size: many
V gene: TRBV5-6
D gene: TRBD2
CDR3 protein: CASSGGWRETNEQFF
CDR3 DNA: TGTGCCAGCAGCGGCGGGTGGCGGGAGACGAATGAGCAGTTCTTC

J gene: TRBJ2-7
clone size: many
V gene: TRBV27
D gene: TRBD1
CDR3 protein: CASSLQGQGSYEQYF
CDR3 DNA: TGTGCCAGCAGTTTACAGGGACAGGGATCCTACGAGCAGTACTTC

J gene: TRBJ2-5
clone size: medium-sized
V gene: TRBV15
D gene: .
CDR3 protein: CATSTSGVYQETQYF
CDR3 DNA: TGTGCCACCAGCACCTCAGGGGTGTACCAAGAGACCCAGTACTTC

J gene: TRBJ1-4
clone size: .
V gene: TRBV27
D gene: .
CDR3 protein: CASSLWALRNEKLFF
CDR3 DNA: TGTGCCAGCAGTTTATGGGCCTTGCGTAATGAAAAACTGTTTTTT

J gene: TRBJ1-1
clone size: many
V gene: TRBV5-6
D gene: .
CDR3 protein: CASRRWTLNTEAFF
CDR3 DNA: TGTGCCAGCAGACGGTGGACCCTGAACACTGAAGCTTTCTTT

J gene: TRBJ1-4
clone size: many
V gene: TRBV7-2
D gene: .
CDR3 protein: CASSLDPADNEKLFF
CDR3 DNA: TGTGCCAGCAGCTTAGATCCAGCAGATAATGAAAAACTGTTTTTT

J gene: TRBJ2-2
clone size: medium-sized
V gene: TRBV12-3/TRBV12-4
D gene: .
CDR3 protein: CASTPSDRRAGELFF
CDR3 DNA: TGTGCCAGCACCCCATCGGACAGGAGGGCCGGGGAGCTGTTTTTT

J gene: TRBJ2-7
clone size: once
V gene: TRBV12-3/TRBV12-4
D gene: TRBD2
CDR3 protein: CASSLGLAGSSTEQYF
CDR3 DNA: TGTGCCAGCAGTTTGGGACTAGCGGGATCCTCTACCGAGCAGTACTTC

J gene: TRBJ2-1
clone size: medium-sized
V gene: TRBV11-2
D gene: TRBD2
CDR3 protein: CASSRLAGNGNEQFF
CDR3 DNA: TGTGCCAGCAGCCGTTTAGCGGGAAATGGGAATGAGCAGTTCTTC

J gene: TRBJ1-4
clone size: many
V gene: TRBV20-1
D gene: TRBD1
CDR3 protein: CSASAPHRGTRTNEKLFF
CDR3 DNA: TGCAGTGCTAGTGCCCCCCACAGGGGGACCCGAACTAATGAAAAACTGTTTTTT

J gene: TRBJ1-2
clone size: medium-sized
V gene: TRBV27
D gene: TRBD1
CDR3 protein: CASSFTLTGGDGYTF
CDR3 DNA: TGTGCCAGCAGTTTTACTTTGACAGGGGGCGATGGCTACACCTTC

J gene: TRBJ2-3
clone size: medium-sized
V gene: TRBV18
D gene: TRBD1
CDR3 protein: CASSLRQGSSTDTQYF
CDR3 DNA: TGTGCCAGCTCCTTGCGACAGGGATCTAGCACAGATACGCAGTATTTT

J gene: TRBJ1-4
clone size: many
V gene: TRBV2
D gene: .
CDR3 protein: CASRGNNEKLFF
CDR3 DNA: TGTGCCAGCAGAGGGAATAATGAAAAACTGTTTTTT

J gene: TRBJ1-1
clone size: .
V gene: TRBV6-5
D gene: TRBD1
CDR3 protein: CASSYGTGVMGYTEAFF
CDR3 DNA: TGTGCCAGCAGTTACGGGACAGGGGTAATGGGGTACACTGAAGCTTTCTTT

J gene: TRBJ1-1
clone size: many
V gene: TRBV27
D gene: .
CDR3 protein: CASSLVRDTEAFF
CDR3 DNA: TGTGCCAGCAGTTTAGTTAGGGACACTGAAGCTTTCTTT

J gene: TRBJ2-5
clone size: medium-sized
V gene: TRBV28
D gene: TRBD2
CDR3 protein: CASRPSGGYQETQYF
CDR3 DNA: TGTGCCAGCAGACCGTCGGGGGGTTACCAAGAGACCCAGTACTTC

J gene: TRBJ2-1
clone size: many
V gene: TRBV20-1
D gene: .
CDR3 protein: CSAMVAEIYNEQFF
CDR3 DNA: TGCAGTGCTATGGTAGCGGAGATCTACAATGAGCAGTTCTTC

J gene: TRBJ2-2
clone size: many
V gene: TRBV6-2/TRBV6-3
D gene: TRBD2
CDR3 protein: CASSYQPRSGGRAGELFF
CDR3 DNA: TGTGCCAGCAGTTACCAGCCAAGATCCGGAGGGAGGGCCGGGGAGCTGTTTTTT

J gene: TRBJ1-4
clone size: many
V gene: TRBV25-1
D gene: .
CDR3 protein: CASRDQTVEKLFF
CDR3 DNA: TGTGCCAGCAGGGACCAGACGGTCGAAAAACTGTTTTTT

J gene: TRBJ2-2
clone size: medium-sized
V gene: TRBV7-9
D gene: TRBD1
CDR3 protein: CASSFRQGVITGELFF
CDR3 DNA: TGTGCCAGCAGCTTTCGGCAGGGGGTGATTACCGGGGAGCTGTTTTTT

J gene: TRBJ2-2
clone size: many
V gene: TRBV28
D gene: TRBD2
CDR3 protein: CASSFGGLAGGNTGELFF
CDR3 DNA: TGTGCCAGCAGTTTTGGGGGACTAGCGGGAGGGAACACCGGGGAGCTGTTTTTT

J gene: TRBJ2-5
clone size: once
V gene: TRBV7-9
D gene: TRBD1
CDR3 protein: CASSPSDRGSETQYF
CDR3 DNA: TGTGCCAGCAGCCCCTCGGACAGGGGGTCAGAGACCCAGTACTTC

J gene: TRBJ2-5
clone size: many
V gene: TRBV28
D gene: TRBD2
CDR3 protein: CASRRTLAAYQETQYF
CDR3 DNA: TGTGCCAGCAGGAGGACACTAGCGGCATACCAAGAGACCCAGTACTTC

J gene: TRBJ2-1
clone size: medium-sized
V gene: TRBV28
D gene: .
CDR3 protein: CASSLLQGSQNRFF
CDR3 DNA: TGTGCCAGCAGTTTATTGCAGGGATCCCAAAACCGGTTCTTC

J gene: TRBJ2-7
clone size: many
V gene: TRBV24-1
D gene: .
CDR3 protein: CATKGDKEEQYF
CDR3 DNA: TGTGCCACGAAAGGGGATAAAGAAGAGCAGTACTTC

J gene: TRBJ1-1
clone size: many
V gene: TRBV6-1
D gene: .
CDR3 protein: CASSGGENTEAFF
CDR3 DNA: TGTGCCAGCAGTGGGGGGGAGAACACTGAAGCTTTCTTT